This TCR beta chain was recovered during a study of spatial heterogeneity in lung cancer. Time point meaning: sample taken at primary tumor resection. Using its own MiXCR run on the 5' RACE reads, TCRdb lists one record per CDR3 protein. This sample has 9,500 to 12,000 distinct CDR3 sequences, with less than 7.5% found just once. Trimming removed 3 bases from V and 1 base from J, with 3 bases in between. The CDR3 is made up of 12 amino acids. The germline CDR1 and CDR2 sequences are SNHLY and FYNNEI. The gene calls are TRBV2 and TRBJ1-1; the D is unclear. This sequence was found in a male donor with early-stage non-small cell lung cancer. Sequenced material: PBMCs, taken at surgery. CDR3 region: CASSDTNTEAFF. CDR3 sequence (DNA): TGTGCCAGCAGTGACACGAACACTGAAGCTTTCTTT.